The following is a T cell receptor beta chain sequence with its context. This clone was seen more than once but under ten times. Its antigen specificity is not known. Base qualities were left out, and no much larger clone turns up one base away. The record originates from a study of a mutant IDH1 vaccine in newly diagnosed glioma (TCRdb year 2021). Context from the whole study: Eight vaccinations were administered to patients in weeks 1, 3, 5, 7, 11, 15, 19 and 23, corresponding to visits V03 through V10. Vaccination began 4-6 weeks after radiotherapy alone, or alongside temozolomide cycles in the chemotherapy-containing groups. The roughly 34 treated patients were around 62% male and roughly 40% female, with a mean age of roughly 40 years. Prior to enrollment, standard therapy consisting of radiotherapy alone, temozolomide alone, or radiochemotherapy with temozolomide had been administered to patients, with the combination being received by most patients. Six visits were used for peripheral blood collection: V03 (baseline), V05, V07, V10, V12 and V13. For exploratory analyses, approximately 23 treated patients had longitudinal TCRB deep sequencing done wherever samples were available.

Explained via the paper, the time point label denotes: week 23, last vaccination. Each vaccine dose, consisting of 300 ug of a 20-mer mutant IDH1 peptide in Montanide, was administered subcutaneously with topical imiquimod. All donors had newly diagnosed IDH1-mutant astrocytomas of WHO grade 3 or 4 that showed loss of nuclear ATRX. The samples were drawn from NOA16, a multicentre, single-arm, open-label phase I trial in Germany that tested a mutant IDH1 peptide vaccine in humans for the first time. Genomic DNA for TCRB sequencing was extracted from EDTA blood using the DNeasy Blood and Tissue Kit. The research as a whole found: Vaccine-induced immune responses across multiple MHC alleles were detected in roughly 94% of patients. No apparent relationship was observed between pseudoprogression and alterations in the top peripheral T cell clonotypes detected by TCRB sequencing. It was noted by the authors that analyses of patient blood samples could not be reproduced owing to sample limitations. Selection of PBMC samples for TCRB deep sequencing was based on availability.

The CDR1 and CDR2 encoded by the germline V gene are KGHSH and LQKENI. The germline V and J ends show losses of 1 base and 6 bases respectively, and no gene match explains 0 bases of the junction. The CDR3 has 13 amino acids, counting the end cysteine and phenylalanine. Only the CDR3 part of the read is kept: 39 bases, read in frame from the first base. Library preparation employed the immunoSEQ multiplex PCR assay. Following the manufacturer's protocol, the hsTCRB Kit was used to amplify rearranged TCR beta chain sequences. An Illumina MiSeq was used to sequence the TCRB libraries. In the source study's methods: The kit vendor's proprietary platform handled demultiplexing, trimming and gene mapping. This immuneACCESS table, as held by TCRdb, lists in-frame sequences with V and J called but not all clones. Of the missing ones, under half trace to an unresolved V gene in checked studies; the others have no known cause. That table gives V, J and clone size, and the DNA gave D and trimming. The sample yields around 41,000 clones; 78% were counted once. The ten largest clones add up to around 5.8% of the sample.

The receptor was isolated from a woman in her thirties or forties with glioma. Some clones in this sample may be carry-over from other donors' samples. Recombination joined TRBV18 with TRBJ1-2, with 9 middle bases fitting TRBD1. Material: PBMCs, obtained from a glioma patient whose treatment included an IDH1 peptide vaccine. Here is the DNA: TGTGCCAGCTCACCACGGACAGGGGATGGCTACACCTTC. This yields the protein CASSPRTGDGYTF.